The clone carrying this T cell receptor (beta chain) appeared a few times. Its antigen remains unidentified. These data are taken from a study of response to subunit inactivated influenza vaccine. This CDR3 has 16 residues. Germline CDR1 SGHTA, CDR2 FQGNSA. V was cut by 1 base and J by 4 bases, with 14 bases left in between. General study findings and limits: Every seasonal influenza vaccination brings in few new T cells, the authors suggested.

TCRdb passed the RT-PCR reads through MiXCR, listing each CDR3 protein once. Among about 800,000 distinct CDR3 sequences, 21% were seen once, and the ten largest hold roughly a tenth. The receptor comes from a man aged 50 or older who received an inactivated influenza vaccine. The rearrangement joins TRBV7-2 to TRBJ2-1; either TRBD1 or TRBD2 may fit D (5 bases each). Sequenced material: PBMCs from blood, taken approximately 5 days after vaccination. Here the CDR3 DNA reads TGTGCCAGCAGCTTAGTCATGGGTGGGGGTTACAATGAGCAGTTCTTC. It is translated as CASSLVMGGGYNEQFF.